The clone carrying this TCR beta chain was seen at least ten times. Germline CDR1 SGHRS, CDR2 YFSETQ. Trimming took off 4 bases at V and 11 bases at J, with 20 bases between the two ends. CDR3 length: 14 amino acids. PCR was performed a second time for 7 to 11 cycles using a sample-barcoded 5' primer and a J-beta primer mix. TCRdb re-analysed the 5' RACE reads in MiXCR, keeping a single row per CDR3 protein. This table has just under 900,000 distinct CDR3 sequences, around 28% appearing once. The sample belongs to a study of blood T cells in healthy people across ages. This sequence originates from a woman of 80 years or more in good health. V usage is TRBV5-1 and J usage is TRBJ2-3; possibly TRBD1 or TRBD2 for D (5 bases each). The specimen sequenced was blood. The DNA of the CDR3 is TGCGCCAGCAGCGAGGGACGACCCGGGATGATGCAGTATTTT. Translated: CASSEGRPGMMQYF.